Listed here are 25 T cell receptor beta chains from one sample, sequenced in a study of T cell clonality in common variable immunodeficiency. Produced via immunoSEQ multiplex PCR; TCRdb's table is partial and in-frame only. The profile covers roughly 40,000 clones, none occurring a single time. Sequencing was performed on peripheral blood mononuclear cells. These TCRs come from a person between 18 and 75 years old in good health.

This clone occurred many times. The DNA ends 3 residues before the CDR3 does, and the rest of the CDR3 is filled in from the germline J gene. V and J are TRBV7-3 and TRBJ2-2, with D uncertain. The CDR3 contains 13 residues. V shed 4 bases and J shed 5 bases, with 8 bases lying between them. Per germline, CDR1 SGHTA and CDR2 FQGTGA. The CDR3 here is CASSSYSTGELFF. CDR3 DNA (partial): TGTGCCAGCAGCTCTTACAGTACCGGGGAG.

In this sample, this clone turned up many times. The DNA ends 3 residues before the CDR3 does, and the rest of the CDR3 is filled in from the germline J gene. The V gene is TRBV5-1, the J gene TRBJ1-4; TRBD1 might be the D (5 bases). Trimming removed 4 bases from V and 5 bases from J, with 9 bases in between. The CDR3 covers 13 residues. Germline lookup yields CDR1 SGHRS and CDR2 YFSETQ. The chain's CDR3 is CASSPGINEKLFF. The CDR3 DNA, read in part, is TGCGCCAGCAGCCCAGGGATAAATGAAAAA.

This clone appeared many times. The read falls 3 residues short of the CDR3 end, and the missing part is taken from the germline J gene. The chain combines TRBV29-1 with TRBJ2-7; 7 bases match TRBD1. This CDR3 has 16 amino acids. Germline assignment: CDR1 SQVTM and CDR2 ANQGSEA. V trimming: 7 bases; J trimming: 1 base; junction bases outside the gene matches: 16. This CDR3 is CSALSGQSILSYEQYF. Partial CDR3 DNA: TGCAGCGCCTTATCGGGACAGAGCATCCTATCCTACGAG.

This clone was observed many times. The read ends 3 residues before the CDR3 terminus; that terminus is restored from the germline J gene. V gene TRBV19 combines with J gene TRBJ2-1; 7 bases agree with TRBD1. Per germline, CDR1 LNHDA and CDR2 SQIVND (reference sequence). The CDR3 consists of 13 residues. V trimming: 6 bases; J trimming: 7 bases; junction bases outside the gene matches: 6. CDR3 sequence: CASRLTGLNEQFF. The covered CDR3 bases are TGTGCCAGTAGGCTGACAGGGTTGAATGAG. The full variable domain, its missing parts supplied by reference TRBV19 and TRBJ2-1, is DGGITQSPKYLFRKEGQNVTLSCEQNLNHDAMYWYRQDPGQGLRLIYYSQIVNDFQKGDIAEGYSVSREKKESFPLTVTSAQKNPTAFYLCASRLTGLNEQFFGPGTRLTVL.

This clone was picked up many times. The sequenced CDR3 bases are TGCAGTGCTACGGGTCGGGCGGGAGTAAGCACAGATACG. Residues: CSATGRAGVSTDT. The entire CDR3 protein is CSATGRAGVSTDTQYF. The gene calls are TRBV20-1 and TRBJ2-3, with 7 bases lining up with TRBD2. The CDR3 extends 3 residues past the end of the read, so its final part is completed from the germline J gene. This CDR3 has 16 residues. Germline values: CDR1 DFQATT, CDR2 SNEGSKA (reference sequence). Germline trimming cut 4 bases from V and 0 bases from J; bases unmatched to any gene: 10.

This clone was seen ten or more times. Read coverage stops 3 residues before the CDR3 terminus; the germline J gene supplies the remainder. The V and J genes are TRBV7-8 and TRBJ2-5; 12 bases fit TRBD2. Germline CDR1 is SGHVS and CDR2 is FQNEAQ. V gave up 6 bases and J gave up 2 bases; unmatched junction bases: 13. This CDR3 spans 18 amino acids. CDR3 loop: CASSFNPSGRAGQETQYF. CDR3 bases read: TGTGCCAGCAGTTTCAATCCTAGCGGGAGGGCCGGGCAAGAGACC. The full variable domain, its missing parts supplied by reference TRBV7-8 and TRBJ2-5, is GAGVSQSPRYKVAKRGQDVALRCDPISGHVSLFWYQQALGQGPEFLTYFQNEAQLDKSGLPSDRFFAERPEGSVSTLKIQRTQQEDSAVYLCASSFNPSGRAGQETQYFGPGTRLLVL.

This clone was detected many times. Read coverage stops 3 residues before the CDR3 terminus; the germline J gene supplies the remainder. The V and J genes are TRBV7-9 and TRBJ2-1; D remains unclear. The germline V and J ends were trimmed by 7 bases and 9 bases, with 10 bases remaining between them. This CDR3 region has 11 residues. Germline CDR1 is SEHNR and CDR2 is FQNEAQ (reference sequence). This chain's CDR3 is CASTSLSEQFF. CDR3 bases read: TGTGCCAGCACCTCCCTCAGTGAG.

This clone is medium-sized within its sample. The missing CDR3 end, 3 residues past where the read stops, is filled in from the germline J gene. The J gene is TRBJ2-7, the V gene TRBV6-1; D is perhaps TRBD1 (5 bases). Trimming cost V 0 bases and J 0 bases, with 9 bases left between them. The CDR3 contains 15 residues. Looked up from germline, CDR1 is MNHNS and CDR2 is SASEGT. The DNA read from the CDR3 is TGTGCCAGCAGTGAAGCAAGAGACAGCTCCTACGAG. Encoded protein: CASSEARDSSYE. The entire CDR3 is CASSEARDSSYEQYF.

Comments on this clone: The CDR3 end lies 3 residues beyond the end of the read and is filled in from the germline J gene. The chain couples TRBV19 to TRBJ1-2; D is undetermined. CDR1 and CDR2 from the germline V gene are LNHDA and SQIVND (reference sequence). The CDR3 is made up of 15 amino acids. The DNA read from the CDR3 is TGTGCCAGTAAGAGCGGGAGGGCCGGAAACAATGAC. Its protein product is CASKSGRAGNND. The full CDR3 protein is CASKSGRAGNNDYTF.

This clone turned up a few times. The DNA ends 3 residues before the CDR3 does, and the rest of the CDR3 is filled in from the germline J gene. The V call is TRBV20-1, the J call TRBJ1-5; a weak D match, TRBD1 (6 bases). The CDR3 covers 15 residues. V lost 0 bases to trimming and J lost 6 bases, with 15 bases between them. Germline values: CDR1 DFQATT, CDR2 SNEGSKA (reference sequence). CDR3 amino acids: CSARDLRGGRQPQHF. The sequenced part of the CDR3 DNA is TGCAGTGCTAGAGATCTCAGGGGAGGTCGTCAGCCC.

Notes on this clone: Read sequence stops 3 residues before the CDR3 end, and the germline J gene provides the missing end. This chain links TRBV18 with TRBJ1-2; 8 bases match TRBD1. Trimming removed 4 bases from V and 4 bases from J; junction bases left unmatched: 8. Germline V CDR1 and CDR2: KGHSH, LQKENI. The CDR3 contains 15 residues. CDR3 bases read: TGTGCCAGCTCACTCGGACAGGGAACAACCTATGGC. The encoded protein is CASSLGQGTTYG. Given in full, the CDR3 is CASSLGQGTTYGYTF. The entire variable domain, with the rest obtained from reference TRBV18 and TRBJ1-2, is as follows: NAGVMQNPRHLVRRRGQEARLRCSPMKGHSHVYWYRQLPEEGLKFMVYLQKENIIDESGMPKERFSAEFPKEGPSILRIQQVVRGDSAAYFCASSLGQGTTYGYTFGSGTRLTVV.

This clone was picked up many times. The CDR3 extends 3 residues past the end of the read, so its final part is completed from the germline J gene. The genes are TRBV5-1 and TRBJ2-3; D is perhaps TRBD1 (6 bases). Trimming took 6 bases from V and 5 from J, leaving 13 bases between them. This CDR3 has 13 residues. Germline lookup yields CDR1 SGHRS and CDR2 YFSETQ. CDR3 bases read: TGCGCCAGCACCCTTGGACAGCAAGATACG. It codes for CASTLGQQDT. The complete CDR3 protein is CASTLGQQDTQYF.

This clone was recorded at least ten times. Sequencing ends 3 residues short of the CDR3 end; the germline J gene provides the rest. The chain links TRBV5-1 to TRBJ2-4, with a possible D match to TRBD1 (5 bases). The germline V gene encodes CDR1 SGHRS and CDR2 YFSETQ. The V and J ends lost 0 bases and 4 bases respectively, with 17 bases between them. This CDR3 has 17 amino acids. Partial CDR3 DNA: TGCGCCAGCAGCTTGGGGTGGGAACTGGGGCAGAAAAACATT. Protein: CASSLGWELGQKNI. The complete CDR3 protein is CASSLGWELGQKNIQYF.

This clone was counted many times. Sequencing ends 3 residues short of the CDR3 end; the germline J gene provides the rest. V usage is TRBV20-1 and J usage is TRBJ2-3; a weak D match, TRBD2 (6 bases). The CDR3 is 14 residues long. The V gene lost 5 bases and the J gene lost 0 bases, with 12 bases spanning the gap. Germline V gives CDR1 DFQATT, CDR2 SNEGSKA (reference sequence). The sequenced part of the CDR3 DNA is TGCAGTGCTTGGGACTCCCAAAGCACAGATACG. Amino acids: CSAWDSQSTDT. The whole CDR3 reads CSAWDSQSTDTQYF.

This clone was counted at least ten times. CDR3 DNA, as far as it was read: TGCGCCAGCAGCGCCGGGACAGGGAAAACCGGGGAG. Protein product: CASSAGTGKTGE. The entire CDR3 sequence reads CASSAGTGKTGELFF. This rearrangement joins TRBV5-1 to TRBJ2-2; TRBD1 matches 9 bases. The CDR3 is cut off 3 residues early in the read; its end comes from the germline J gene. Germline assignment: CDR1 SGHRS and CDR2 YFSETQ. The CDR3 has 15 residues. Unmatched junction bases numbered 6, after V lost 4 bases and J lost 5 bases.

This clone was observed at least ten times. The sequenced fragment ends 3 residues before the CDR3 boundary, so the rest is inferred from the germline J gene. V gene TRBV19 combines with J gene TRBJ2-1, with TRBD2 identical over 11 bases. This CDR3 region has 16 residues. The germline V gene has CDR1 LNHDA and CDR2 SQIVND (reference sequence). Losses at the gene ends were 4 bases for V and 5 bases for J; bases not matched to a gene: 7. The CDR3 reads CASSTTSGRGHNEQFF. The sequenced CDR3 bases are TGTGCCAGTAGTACCACTAGCGGGAGAGGCCACAATGAG.

The table lists this clone with many counts. The sequenced fragment ends 3 residues before the CDR3 boundary, so the rest is inferred from the germline J gene. The chain links TRBV5-1 to TRBJ1-3; D remains ambiguous. V was cut by 5 bases and J by 0 bases, with 9 bases left in between. The CDR3 has 14 residues. Germline V gene lookup returns CDR1 SGHRS and CDR2 YFSETQ. The DNA read from the CDR3 is TGCGCCAGCAGACCCCTAAGCTCTGGAAACACC. The encoded protein is CASRPLSSGNT. The CDR3 in full is CASRPLSSGNTIYF.

This clone showed up many times. The CDR3 end lies 3 residues beyond the end of the read and is filled in from the germline J gene. This chain links TRBV30 with TRBJ2-5; a possible D gene is TRBD1 (6 bases). Trimming stripped 7 bases from V and 2 bases from J, with 11 bases between. Germline V CDR1 and CDR2: GTSNPN, SVGIG (reference sequence). CDR3 size: 12 residues. The sequenced part of the CDR3 DNA is TGTGCCTCAGAGAGGGGGCAAGAGACC. This codes for CASERGQET. The complete CDR3 protein is CASERGQETQYF.

This clone was found many times. The read ends 3 residues early relative to the CDR3; the germline J gene fills the gap. The V call is TRBV6-1, the J call TRBJ2-7, with D possibly TRBD1 on 6 matching bases. The CDR3 consists of 14 residues. Germline V gene lookup returns CDR1 MNHNS and CDR2 SASEGT. V lost 4 bases to trimming and J lost 3 bases, with 13 bases between them. The CDR3 loop reads CASSAGTGNYEQYF. The DNA read from the CDR3 is TGTGCCAGCAGTGCCGGCACAGGGAACTACGAG.

This clone was seen ten or more times. The read terminates 3 residues before the CDR3 end, so the remaining end is supplied by the germline J gene. The chain is built from TRBV2 and TRBJ2-2; 9 bases map to TRBD1. Germline CDR1 is SNHLY and CDR2 is FYNNEI. The V gene end was trimmed by 5 bases and the J gene end by 1 base; junction bases not matched to a gene: 5. The CDR3 consists of 16 residues. CDR3 loop: CASSKGQGLNTGELFF. CDR3 DNA (partial): TGTGCCAGCAGTAAGGGACAGGGCTTGAACACCGGGGAG.

This clone was seen repeatedly, ten times or more. The CDR3 end falls 3 residues outside the read, so it is completed with the germline J gene. This sequence joins TRBV5-1 and TRBJ2-5; D might be TRBD1 (5 bases). Trimming pared 0 bases from V and 0 bases from J, leaving 6 bases between. CDR1 is SGHRS, CDR2 YFSETQ, per germline. The CDR3 has 14 amino acids. The CDR3 DNA, read in part, is TGCGCCAGCAGCTTGGGGACACACCAAGAGACC. Translated, it gives CASSLGTHQET. The full CDR3 sequence reads CASSLGTHQETQYF.

This clone was counted ten times or more. The read comes to an end 3 residues before the CDR3 does, leaving the germline J gene to fill in the end. The V call is TRBV27, the J call TRBJ2-1; D is uncertain. The CDR3 has 11 residues. Per the germline V gene, CDR1 is MNHEY and CDR2 is SMNVEV (reference sequence). V shed 5 bases and J shed 6 bases, with 5 bases lying between them. The CDR3 DNA, read in part, is TGTGCCAGCAGTAGAGGCAATGAG. Protein product: CASSRGNE. The whole CDR3 is CASSRGNEQFF.

Many counts were recorded for this clone. Read coverage stops 3 residues before the CDR3 terminus; the germline J gene supplies the remainder. The J gene is TRBJ2-2, the V gene TRBV5-1; 9 bases are shared with TRBD1. The CDR3 consists of 15 residues. After removal of 1 base from V and 4 bases from J, the junction contained 2 bases not matched to a gene. From germline, CDR1 is SGHRS and CDR2 YFSETQ. The chain's CDR3 is CASSLQGQGTGELFF. The CDR3 bases that were read are TGCGCCAGCAGCTTGCAGGGACAGGGCACCGGGGAG.

This clone has a count of ten or more. The read halts 3 residues ahead of the CDR3 end, with the missing end drawn from the germline J gene. This chain links TRBV28 with TRBJ1-5; no clear D gene. The length of the CDR3 is 17 residues. Germline V lookup: CDR1 MDHEN, CDR2 SYDVKM. V was pared by 1 base and J by 0 bases, with 13 bases between. The covered CDR3 bases are TGTGCCAGCAGTTTATTGCGGCCGGGGTATAGCAATCAGCCC. Encoded protein: CASSLLRPGYSNQP. From start to end, the CDR3 is CASSLLRPGYSNQPQHF.

This clone was seen at least ten times. With the read ending 3 residues before the CDR3 end, the germline J gene is used to fill in that end. The chain employs TRBV29-1 and TRBJ1-3; 7 bases match TRBD1. Germline V gene lookup returns CDR1 SQVTM and CDR2 ANQGSEA. J lost 3 bases, V lost 4 bases, and 6 bases had no gene match. CDR3 size: 14 residues. CDR3 sequence: CSVGIPGGGNTIYF. The covered CDR3 bases are TGCAGCGTTGGGATCCCAGGGGGTGGAAACACC. Using reference TRBV29-1 and TRBJ1-3 for the parts outside the CDR3, the full variable domain is SAVISQKPSRDICQRGTSLTIQCQVDSQVTMMFWYRQQPGQSLTLIATANQGSEATYESGFVIDKFPISRPNLTFSTLTVSNMSPEDSSIYLCSVGIPGGGNTIYFGEGSWLTVV.